The 7 T cell receptor beta chains in this list originate from one sample, sequenced in a study of regulatory T cells in long-lasting Graves disease. Described time point: persistent/refractory GD, antithyroid drugs over 5 years with positive TRAb. Researchers made the TCR library from RNA that was extracted from PBMCs. The TCR beta library used iRepertoire HTBI primers with Arm-PCR amplification of CDR3. TCRdb recomputed calls from the multiplex PCR reads with MiXCR, one row per CDR3 protein. In the table there are hundreds of thousands of distinct CDR3 sequences, 15% to 20% of which are singletons. The sample consisted of peripheral blood mononuclear cells (PBMCs), taken when the disease was refractory, from a patient treated with antithyroid drugs. The receptors come from a female donor with Graves disease.

The table lists this clonotype with many counts. The V and J genes are TRBV15 and TRBJ2-5, with a weak D call TRBD2 (5 bases). Trimming stripped 2 bases from V and 2 bases from J, with 9 bases between. CDR3 length: 14 residues. Germline loops: CDR1 LNHNV, CDR2 YYDKDF (reference sequence). CDR3 DNA sequence: TGTGCCACCAGCAGACGGGGTCCTCAAGAGACCCAGTACTTC. It specifies CATSRRGPQETQYF.

This clonotype has ten or more counts. The CDR3 region is CASSLGGSRSNQPQHF. The CDR3 DNA reads TGTGCCAGCAGTCTGGGGGGGTCTCGAAGCAATCAGCCCCAGCATTTT. The chain couples TRBV6-1 to TRBJ1-5; weak D call: TRBD1 (5 bases). From germline, CDR1 is MNHNS and CDR2 SASEGT. Trimming cost V 5 bases and J 1 base, with 15 bases left between them. CDR3 length: 16 amino acids.

This clonotype turned up a few times. The chain carries TRBV5-6 and TRBJ2-7; tentative D call: TRBD1 (5 bases). Germline V lookup: CDR1 SGHDT, CDR2 YYEEEE. The CDR3 consists of 13 residues. The V and J ends lost 2 bases and 1 base respectively, with 7 bases between them. The CDR3 DNA follows: TGTGCCAGCAGCTTTCCAGGGTCCTACGAGCAGTACTTC. Protein: CASSFPGSYEQYF.

This clonotype was observed many times. V and J are TRBV7-2 and TRBJ1-6; 7 bases align to TRBD1. Germline V lookup: CDR1 SGHTA, CDR2 FQGNSA. The CDR3 has 16 amino acids. The V segment lost 5 bases and the J segment 4 bases; nucleotides outside the gene matches: 8. DNA of the CDR3: TGTGCCAGCAGCCATCCGACAGGGCTGTATAATTCACCCCTCCACTTT. It codes for CASSHPTGLYNSPLHF.

The rearrangement uses TRBV10-3 and TRBJ1-5; no clear D. The CDR3 length is 13 residues. V lost 4 bases and J 4 bases, leaving 8 bases between the germline ends. Germline loops: CDR1 ENHRY, CDR2 SYGVKD. The CDR3 spells CAISGQRNQPQHF. The CDR3 DNA sequence: TGTGCCATCAGTGGGCAGAGAAATCAGCCCCAGCATTTT.

This clonotype was seen at least ten times. The chain joins TRBV20-1 to TRBJ1-2; D ambiguous. Trimming pared 3 bases from V and 2 bases from J, leaving 10 bases between. CDR3 length: 13 residues. Germline CDR1 is DFQATT and CDR2 is SNEGSKA (reference sequence). CDR3 coding DNA: TGCAGTGCTAGGAGAGAGATAAACTATGGCTACACCTTC. Its translation is CSARREINYGYTF.

This clonotype has ten or more counts. The chain joins TRBV12-3 or TRBV12-4 to TRBJ2-2; no definite D call. Trimming pared 3 bases from V and 2 bases from J, leaving 10 bases between. There are 15 residues in the CDR3. In nucleotides, the CDR3 is TGTGCCAGCAGTTTTTGGACCGGCAACACCGGGGAGCTGTTTTTT. Translation gives CASSFWTGNTGELFF.